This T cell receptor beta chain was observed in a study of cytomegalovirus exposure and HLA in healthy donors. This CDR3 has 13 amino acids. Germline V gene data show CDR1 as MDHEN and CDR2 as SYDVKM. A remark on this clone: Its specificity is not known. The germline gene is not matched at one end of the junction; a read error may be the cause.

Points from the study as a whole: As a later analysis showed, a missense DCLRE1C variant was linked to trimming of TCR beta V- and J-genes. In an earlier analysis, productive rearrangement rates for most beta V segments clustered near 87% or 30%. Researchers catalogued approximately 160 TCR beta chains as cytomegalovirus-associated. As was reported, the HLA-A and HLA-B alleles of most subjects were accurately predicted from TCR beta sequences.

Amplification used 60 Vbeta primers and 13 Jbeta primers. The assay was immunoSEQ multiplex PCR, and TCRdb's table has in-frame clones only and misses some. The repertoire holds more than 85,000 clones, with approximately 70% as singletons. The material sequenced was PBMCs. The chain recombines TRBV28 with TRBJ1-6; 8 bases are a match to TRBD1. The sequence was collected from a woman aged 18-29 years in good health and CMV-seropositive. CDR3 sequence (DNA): TGTGCCAGCGGGACAGGAGGGTCAGAGTTAAGTCTCTTT. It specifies CASGTGGSELSLF. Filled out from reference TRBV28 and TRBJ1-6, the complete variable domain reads DVKVTQSSRYLVKRTGEKVFLECVQDMDHENMFWYRQDPGLGLRLIYFSYDVKMKEKGDIPEGYSVSREKKERFSLILESASTNQTSMYLCASGTGGSELSLFGNGTRLTVT.